The 27 T cell receptor beta chains reported below all come from one sample, sequenced in a study of T cell responses to AZD1222 COVID-19 vaccine. Clones were read by immunoSEQ multiplex PCR, and TCRdb kept only the in-frame ones, dropping some. The table has approximately 100,000 clones, nearly 90% seen once; the top ten hold under 2.5%. The specimen was peripheral blood, collected 28 days after the second AZD1222 dose. These receptors were taken from an adult who received the AZD1222 COVID-19 vaccine.

The chain joins TRBV4-2 to TRBJ1-2, with D hard to call. V shed 1 base and J shed 0 bases, with 12 bases lying between them. From germline, CDR1 is LGHNA and CDR2 YNFKEQ. CDR3 length: 16 amino acids. The CDR3 reads CASSQVVGWSNYGYTF. The CDR3 DNA follows: TGTGCCAGCAGCCAAGTCGTCGGCTGGTCTAACTATGGCTACACCTTC.

The chain carries TRBV5-1 and TRBJ2-5, with D tentatively TRBD2 (5 bases). V gave up 3 bases and J gave up 2 bases, with 8 bases separating them. CDR3 length: 13 residues. Germline V lookup: CDR1 SGHRS, CDR2 YFSETQ. The CDR3: CASSSPGQETQYF. The CDR3 coding sequence is TGCGCCAGCAGCTCTCCGGGACAAGAGACCCAGTACTTC.

This chain joins TRBV10-1 and TRBJ2-7, with TRBD2 as a possible D gene (5 bases). Trimming took 4 bases from V and 1 from J, leaving 8 bases between them. The CDR3 consists of 13 residues. The germline V gene encodes CDR1 WNHNN and CDR2 SYGVQD (reference sequence). CDR3 nucleotide sequence: TGCGCCAGCAGTGCGGGGAGTTCCTACGAGCAGTACTTC. This codes for CASSAGSSYEQYF.

The chain's CDR3 is CASSSGTGVFGFEAFF. The DNA of the CDR3 is TGTGCCAGCAGCTCGGGGACAGGGGTGTTCGGGTTTGAAGCTTTCTTT. V is TRBV7-8 and J is TRBJ1-1; TRBD1 matches at 10 bases. The V and J ends lost 4 bases and 7 bases, in that order; junction bases with no gene match: 12. The CDR3 sequence is 16 residues long. Germline V gene data show CDR1 as SGHVS and CDR2 as FQNEAQ.

The table lists this clone with a few counts. This sequence joins TRBV30 and TRBJ2-7, with D possibly called TRBD1 or TRBD2 (5 bases each). The length of the CDR3 is 15 residues. In germline, CDR1 is GTSNPN, CDR2 SVGIG (reference sequence). Trimming took 0 bases from V and 3 from J, leaving 15 bases between them. CDR3 protein: CAWSVGRWGYYEQYF. The CDR3 DNA reads TGTGCCTGGAGTGTAGGCCGCTGGGGGTACTACGAGCAGTACTTC. Looking up the rest from reference TRBV30 and TRBJ2-7 gives the full variable domain: SQTIHQWPATLVQPVGSPLSLECTVEGTSNPNLYWYRQAAGRGLQLLFYSVGIGQISSEVPQNLSASRPQDRQFILSSKKLLLSDSGFYLCAWSVGRWGYYEQYFGPGTRLTVT.

The genes are TRBV19 and TRBJ1-2; the D gene is possibly TRBD1 (6 bases). The CDR3 is 16 residues long. The V and J ends lost 3 bases and 1 base respectively, with 15 bases between them. Germline values: CDR1 LNHDA, CDR2 SQIVND (reference sequence). In DNA form, the CDR3 reads TGTGCCAGTAGTATGGGCCGGGGGACACTTAACTATGGCTACACCTTC. Its protein product is CASSMGRGTLNYGYTF. Using reference TRBV19 and TRBJ1-2 for the parts outside the CDR3, the full variable domain is DGGITQSPKYLFRKEGQNVTLSCEQNLNHDAMYWYRQDPGQGLRLIYYSQIVNDFQKGDIAEGYSVSREKKESFPLTVTSAQKNPTAFYLCASSMGRGTLNYGYTFGSGTRLTVV.

The V gene is TRBV19, the J gene TRBJ2-5; 11 bases line up with TRBD2. V shed 3 bases and J 5 bases; nucleotides not matched to a gene: 5. This CDR3 spans 15 amino acids. Germline V gene lookup returns CDR1 LNHDA and CDR2 SQIVND (reference sequence). The CDR3: CASSIIAGGVETQYF. The DNA for the CDR3 is TGTGCCAGTAGTATTATAGCGGGAGGGGTCGAGACCCAGTACTTC.

The genes are TRBV9 and TRBJ2-7, with 9 bases aligning to TRBD2. Germline CDR1 SGDLS, CDR2 YYNGEE. V was clipped by 4 bases and J by 1 base; unmatched bases: 9. The CDR3 is made up of 16 amino acids. CDR3 sequence (DNA): TGTGCCAGCAGCACCCGGGTTAGCGGGAGTTCCTACGAGCAGTACTTC. This codes for CASSTRVSGSSYEQYF.

V and J are TRBV7-6 and TRBJ2-3; 9 positions match TRBD2. The J segment lost 2 bases and the V segment lost 2 bases, leaving 5 bases of the junction unmatched. The CDR3 contains 16 residues. Per the germline V gene, CDR1 is SGHVS and CDR2 is FNYEAQ. CDR3 nucleotides: TGTGCCAGCAGCTTACTAGCGGGACGGGACACAGATACGCAGTATTTT. This gives the protein CASSLLAGRDTDTQYF.

The rearrangement uses TRBV7-9 and TRBJ1-1; D is perhaps TRBD1 (5 bases). From germline, CDR1 is SEHNR and CDR2 FQNEAQ (reference sequence). CDR3 size: 14 residues. Trimming stripped 5 bases from V and 5 bases from J, with 15 bases between. The CDR3 DNA follows: TGTGCCAGCAGCCACATGGACATGCGAACTGAAGCTTTCTTT. Its protein product is CASSHMDMRTEAFF.

The rearrangement uses TRBV19 and TRBJ2-7; no reliable D call. Germline lookup yields CDR1 LNHDA and CDR2 SQIVND (reference sequence). The CDR3 covers 14 residues. V was cut by 1 base and J by 3 bases, with 10 bases left in between. The CDR3 loop is CASSIAVNGYEQYF. CDR3 bases: TGTGCCAGTAGTATAGCGGTCAACGGCTACGAGCAGTACTTC.

The CDR3 DNA is TGTGCCAGCAGCTTGGAGCTAGCGGGAAGAGAGACCCAGTACTTC. The encoded protein is CASSLELAGRETQYF. The gene calls are TRBV5-6 and TRBJ2-5; 9 bases fit TRBD2. With V trimmed by 0 bases and J by 4 bases, 4 bases remained unmatched. CDR1 is SGHDT, CDR2 YYEEEE, per germline. This CDR3 contains 15 residues.

This clone was counted between two and nine times. The sample holds other DNA sequences that translate to the same CDR3. The genes are TRBV15 and TRBJ1-2; 7 bases match TRBD1. This CDR3 is 14 amino acids long. Trimming cost V 0 bases and J 7 bases; bases outside gene matches: 5. Germline loops: CDR1 LNHNV, CDR2 YYDKDF (reference sequence). This CDR3 is CATSRDRGRGGYTF. The CDR3 DNA is TGTGCCACCAGCAGAGATAGGGGGCGCGGTGGCTACACCTTC.

The chain combines TRBV7-2 with TRBJ2-7; TRBD1 matches 8 bases. The CDR3 is 14 residues long. V was pared by 7 bases and J by 4 bases, with 9 bases of the junction left unmatched. The germline V gene encodes CDR1 SGHTA and CDR2 FQGNSA. The CDR3: CASTEQGGPYEQYF. CDR3 DNA: TGTGCCAGCACCGAACAGGGGGGCCCTTACGAGCAGTACTTC.

The chain joins TRBV15 to TRBJ2-7; D remains ambiguous. The CDR3 consists of 15 residues. Germline-derived CDR1 and CDR2 are LNHNV and YYDKDF (reference sequence). Trimming cost V 1 base and J 0 bases, with 10 bases left between them. The CDR3 loop reads CATSRVEVSSYEQYF. DNA for the CDR3: TGTGCCACCAGCAGAGTTGAGGTTAGCTCCTACGAGCAGTACTTC.

The J gene is TRBJ2-2, the V gene TRBV7-9, with 7 bases aligning to TRBD1. The CDR3 has 18 residues. The V gene's germline CDR1 is SEHNR and CDR2 FQNEAQ (reference sequence). The V and J ends lost 5 bases and 5 bases, in that order; junction bases with no gene match: 17. In DNA, the CDR3 is TGTGCCAGCAGCACACAGACAGGGCGAAGGCGCTTGACCGGGGAGCTGTTTTTT. Its translation is CASSTQTGRRRLTGELFF.

This chain connects TRBV15 to TRBJ2-3; 8 bases match TRBD2. V was pared by 1 base and J by 3 bases, with 3 bases of the junction left unmatched. The CDR3 spans 15 residues. CDR1 LNHNV and CDR2 YYDKDF come from the germline V gene (reference sequence). In DNA, the CDR3 is TGTGCCACCAGCAGAGCAGCGGGAGTAACAGATACGCAGTATTTT. Amino acids: CATSRAAGVTDTQYF.

This clone turned up a few times. The chain has TRBV28 and TRBJ1-1; 10 bases match TRBD1. Germline CDR1 and CDR2: MDHEN and SYDVKM. After removal of 9 bases from V and 0 bases from J, the junction contained 10 bases not matched to a gene. There are 16 residues in the CDR3. The CDR3 here is CASPKDRGSVNTEAFF. CDR3 nucleotide sequence: TGTGCCAGTCCGAAGGACAGGGGGAGTGTGAACACTGAAGCTTTCTTT.

The chain couples TRBV27 to TRBJ1-2, with D hard to call. This CDR3 has 13 amino acids. Germline V gene lookup returns CDR1 MNHEY and CDR2 SMNVEV (reference sequence). V lost 6 bases, J lost 2 bases, and 10 bases lay in between. The CDR3 sequence: CASRERKNYGYTF. The CDR3 DNA is TGTGCCAGCAGAGAGAGGAAAAACTATGGCTACACCTTC.

The chain combines TRBV28 with TRBJ1-3; 10 bases agree with TRBD1. Unmatched junction bases numbered 10, after V lost 4 bases and J lost 4 bases. Germline V gene lookup returns CDR1 MDHEN and CDR2 SYDVKM. The CDR3 totals 17 residues. The CDR3 DNA is TGTGCCAGCAGTTCGCTCCGGGACAGGGGCCTCGGAAACACCATATATTTT. It translates to CASSSLRDRGLGNTIYF. Together with reference TRBV28 and TRBJ1-3, the CDR3 gives the full variable domain: DVKVTQSSRYLVKRTGEKVFLECVQDMDHENMFWYRQDPGLGLRLIYFSYDVKMKEKGDIPEGYSVSREKKERFSLILESASTNQTSMYLCASSSLRDRGLGNTIYFGEGSWLTVV.

The J gene is TRBJ1-2, the V gene TRBV28; no clear D. V was trimmed by 5 bases and J by 4 bases, leaving 20 bases between them. The CDR3 is made up of 16 amino acids. The germline gives CDR1 MDHEN, CDR2 SYDVKM. The CDR3 region has the DNA TGTGCCAGCAGTCTCAACCGGACGCCTTTCGTCTATGGCTACACCTTC. Amino acids: CASSLNRTPFVYGYTF.

The chain couples TRBV3-1 (or the pseudogene TRBV3-2) to TRBJ1-2; the D gene is possibly TRBD1 (6 bases). V was cut by 4 bases and J by 4 bases, with 10 bases left in between. The germline V gene has CDR1 LGHDT and CDR2 YNNKEL (reference sequence). The CDR3 has 13 amino acids. The CDR3 nucleotides are TGTGCCAGCAGCCTACAGGGCCCCTATGGCTACACCTTC. Encoded protein: CASSLQGPYGYTF.

This clone has only one observation. The chain recombines TRBV28 with TRBJ2-1; D call uncertain. Germline V gene lookup returns CDR1 MDHEN and CDR2 SYDVKM. CDR3 length equals 14 residues. V dropped 5 bases and J dropped 3 bases, with 11 bases sitting between them. CDR3 loop: CASSRSIDYNEQFF. Written as DNA, the CDR3 is TGTGCCAGCAGTAGATCAATAGACTACAATGAGCAGTTCTTC.

V gene TRBV10-3 combines with J gene TRBJ1-4; D is uncertain. The CDR3 length is 15 residues. The germline V and J ends were trimmed by 2 bases and 1 base, with 8 bases remaining between them. Germline V gene lookup returns CDR1 ENHRY and CDR2 SYGVKD. The CDR3 protein is CAISENGVTNEKLFF. The CDR3 nucleotides are TGTGCCATCAGTGAGAACGGGGTAACTAATGAAAAACTGTTTTTT.

This rearrangement joins TRBV9 to TRBJ2-3; TRBD2 agrees at 10 bases. The CDR3 has 16 amino acids. Trimming took 2 bases from V and 5 from J; bases not matched to a gene: 8. Germline loops: CDR1 SGDLS, CDR2 YYNGEE. Here the CDR3 DNA reads TGTGCCAGCAGCGTGGGGACTAGCGCCCCGGGAGATACGCAGTATTTT. It specifies CASSVGTSAPGDTQYF.

Only a few counts were recorded for this clone. This rearrangement joins TRBV7-9 to TRBJ1-4, with D uncertain. The CDR3 runs 13 residues. Trimming shortened V by 6 bases and J by 4 bases, and 9 bases separated the two germline ends. Germline V gene data show CDR1 as SEHNR and CDR2 as FQNEAQ (reference sequence). CDR3 amino acids: CASSQDHNEKLFF. CDR3 nucleotides: TGTGCCAGCAGTCAAGACCATAATGAAAAACTGTTTTTT.

This clone came up a few times. The V call is TRBV27, the J call TRBJ2-7, with TRBD2 identical over 11 bases. The CDR3 extends over 16 amino acids. After removal of 2 bases from V and 3 bases from J, the junction contained 6 bases not matched to a gene. Germline V lookup: CDR1 MNHEY, CDR2 SMNVEV (reference sequence). The CDR3 DNA follows: TGTGCCAGCAGTTTAAAGGGAACTAGCGGGAGCTACGAGCAGTACTTC. This encodes CASSLKGTSGSYEQYF.